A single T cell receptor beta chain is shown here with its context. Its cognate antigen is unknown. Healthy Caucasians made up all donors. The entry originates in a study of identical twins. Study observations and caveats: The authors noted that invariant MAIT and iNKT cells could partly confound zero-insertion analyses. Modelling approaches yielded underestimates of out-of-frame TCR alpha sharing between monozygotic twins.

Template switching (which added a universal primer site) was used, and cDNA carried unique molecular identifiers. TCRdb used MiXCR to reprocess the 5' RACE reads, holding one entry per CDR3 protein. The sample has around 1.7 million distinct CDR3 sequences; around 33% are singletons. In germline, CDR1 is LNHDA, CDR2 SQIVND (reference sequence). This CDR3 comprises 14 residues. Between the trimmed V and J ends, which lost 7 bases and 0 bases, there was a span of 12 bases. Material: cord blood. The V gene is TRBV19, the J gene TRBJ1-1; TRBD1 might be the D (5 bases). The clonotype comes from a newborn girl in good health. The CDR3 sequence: CASKWEGLNTEAFF. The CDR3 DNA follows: TGTGCCAGTAAATGGGAGGGACTGAACACTGAAGCTTTCTTT.